Below are 22 T cell receptor beta chains sequenced from a single sample in a study of T cells in Graves' hyperthyroidism and ophthalmopathy. Amplification of TCR beta CDR3 regions used RNA as the template. The HTBI primer set served for first-round RT-PCR of the TCR CDR3. TCRdb itself ran the multiplex PCR reads through MiXCR, one entry per CDR3 protein. The sample has roughly 500,000 distinct CDR3 sequences, 46% seen once. Sample: peripheral blood or thyroid tissue (not recorded which). The receptors derive from an adult woman with Graves' disease, either hyperthyroidism or ophthalmopathy (not recorded which).

Concerning this clonotype: At one boundary the junction diverges from the germline segment, which might be a read error. The chain combines TRBV12-3 or TRBV12-4 with TRBJ2-2; the match to TRBD2 covers 7 bases. The CDR3 has 11 amino acids. CDR3 region: CASSLGGGLFF. DNA of the CDR3: TGTGCCAGCAGTTTGGGGGGGGGGCTGTTTTTT.

This chain connects TRBV7-8 to TRBJ2-5, with 7 bases matching TRBD2. Germline-derived CDR1 and CDR2 are SGHVS and FQNEAQ. The CDR3 consists of 15 residues. The J segment lost 5 bases and the V segment lost 3 bases, leaving 9 bases of the junction unmatched. The CDR3 sequence is CASSFGRGPGETQYF. CDR3 coding DNA: TGTGCCAGCAGCTTTGGGAGGGGCCCGGGGGAGACCCAGTACTTC.

This clonotype was picked up many times. The chain links TRBV15 to TRBJ2-5; 8 positions match TRBD2. Germline V gene data show CDR1 as LNHNV and CDR2 as YYDKDF (reference sequence). V lost 0 bases to trimming and J lost 5 bases; unmatched junction nucleotides: 5. The CDR3 spans 15 residues. CDR3 protein: CATSRDSGAGETQYF. In DNA, the CDR3 is TGTGCCACCAGCAGAGATAGCGGGGCTGGGGAGACCCAGTACTTC.

In regard to this clonotype: This CDR3 fails to terminate in the conserved phenylalanine or tryptophan, so it likely reflects a read error. The DNA is omitted, as the CDR3 cannot be located on it reliably, and the CDR3 follows TCRdb's listing. The V call is TRBV20-1, the J call TRBJ2-5; the DNA was not compared with TRBD2, the D call given in the table. Germline CDR1 reads DFQATT; CDR2 reads SNEGSKA (reference sequence). The CDR3 is 10 residues long, counting both termini. The CDR3 here is CSASRLAGDY.

This clonotype was seen more than once but under ten times. The chain links TRBV29-1 to TRBJ1-2; D is possibly TRBD1 (6 bases). Trimming removed 1 base at V and 2 bases at J, with 8 bases between. The CDR3 runs 13 residues. Germline CDR1 reads SQVTM; CDR2 reads ANQGSEA. The DNA of the CDR3 is TGCAGCGTTGAAGGTACAGGGAACTATGGCTACACCTTC. Encoded protein: CSVEGTGNYGYTF.

This clonotype was seen many times. V and J are TRBV29-1 and TRBJ1-2; D perhaps matches TRBD1 (5 bases). Germline CDR1 SQVTM, CDR2 ANQGSEA. CDR3 length: 13 amino acids. The germline V and J ends were trimmed by 1 base and 7 bases, with 13 bases remaining between them. The CDR3 DNA follows: TGCAGCGTTGAAGTGGATACAGGATCTGGCTACACCTTC. Amino acids: CSVEVDTGSGYTF.

This chain links TRBV14 with TRBJ1-6; perhaps TRBD1 as D (6 bases). Germline loops: CDR1 SGHDN, CDR2 FVKESK. This CDR3 has 15 residues. V lost 7 bases, J lost 4 bases, and 14 bases lay in between. CDR3 amino acids: CASIQDSAYNSPLHF. The CDR3 bases are TGTGCCAGCATCCAGGACAGCGCTTATAATTCACCCCTCCACTTT. Variable domain in full (rest from reference TRBV14 and TRBJ1-6): EAGVTQFPSHSVIEKGQTVTLRCDPISGHDNLYWYRRVMGKEIKFLLHFVKESKQDESGMPNNRFLAERTGGTYSTLKVQPAELEDSGVYFCASIQDSAYNSPLHFGNGTRLTVT.

This clonotype has a count of ten or more. A read error may account for a junction end that differs from germline. This chain uses TRBV20-1 with TRBJ1-3; no firm D call. Germline CDR1 DFQATT, CDR2 SNEGSKA (reference sequence). CDR3 length equals 11 residues. As DNA, the CDR3 is TGCAGTGCTAGAGATCCCCCCATCTACCGATTT. It yields the protein CSARDPPIYRF.

The sample holds a few counts of this clonotype. The rearrangement links TRBV9 to TRBJ2-2; 8 nucleotides match TRBD1. This CDR3 contains 15 residues. The V gene end was trimmed by 2 bases and the J gene end by 3 bases; junction bases not matched to a gene: 3. Germline V gives CDR1 SGDLS, CDR2 YYNGEE. The CDR3 bases are TGTGCCAGCAGCGTCGGACAGGGTTACACCGGGGAGCTGTTTTTT. Its translation is CASSVGQGYTGELFF.

Only a few counts were recorded for this clonotype. This rearrangement joins TRBV7-2 to TRBJ1-5; possible D gene TRBD1, 6 bases. Trimming removed 1 base from V and 2 bases from J, with 9 bases in between. The germline V gene encodes CDR1 SGHTA and CDR2 FQGNSA. There are 15 residues in the CDR3. This chain's CDR3 is CASSLEEGGNQPQHF. CDR3 DNA: TGTGCCAGCAGCTTAGAGGAGGGGGGCAATCAGCCCCAGCATTTT.

Worth noting for this clonotype: A much larger clone is a single base away; this may be a read error. V gene TRBV4-1 combines with J gene TRBJ1-2; 8 positions match TRBD1. V trimming: 3 bases; J trimming: 6 bases; junction bases outside the gene matches: 12. The CDR3 loop spans 16 amino acids. Germline V CDR1 and CDR2: MGHRA, YSYEKL. The CDR3 DNA reads as TGCGCCAGCAGCCATGGTCGTGTGACAGGGGAGGATGGCTACACCTTC. Protein product: CASSHGRVTGEDGYTF.

This clonotype was counted a few times. This chain connects TRBV6-1 to TRBJ1-1; no reliable D call. Germline values: CDR1 MNHNS, CDR2 SASEGT. The CDR3 loop spans 15 amino acids. The V gene lost 6 bases and the J gene lost 0 bases, with 14 bases spanning the gap. The CDR3 here is CASRLGPSMNTEAFF. As DNA, the CDR3 is TGTGCCAGCAGATTGGGCCCTTCTATGAACACTGAAGCTTTCTTT.

The V gene is TRBV20-1, the J gene TRBJ1-2; the match to TRBD1 covers 8 bases. Germline CDR1 is DFQATT and CDR2 is SNEGSKA (reference sequence). V trimming: 6 bases; J trimming: 5 bases; junction bases outside the gene matches: 14. The CDR3 totals 15 residues. The CDR3 nucleotides read TGCAGTGCACCCCCTTGGCAGGGGGCGAGTTATGGCTACACCTTC. Amino acids: CSAPPWQGASYGYTF.

The chain links TRBV7-9 to TRBJ1-2; 7 nucleotides agree with TRBD1. From germline, CDR1 is SEHNR and CDR2 FQNEAQ (reference sequence). The CDR3 sequence is 16 residues long. V lost 5 bases and J lost 6; bases outside the gene matches: 15. The CDR3 nucleotides are TGTGCCAGCAGCGCCATGGGGTCAACAGGGGACGATGGCTACACCTTC. Its translation is CASSAMGSTGDDGYTF.

This clonotype was seen ten or more times. The V gene is TRBV9, the J gene TRBJ1-4, with D unclear. Germline loops: CDR1 SGDLS, CDR2 YYNGEE. V lost 0 bases and J 7 bases, leaving 10 bases between the germline ends. This CDR3 contains 14 residues. The DNA for the CDR3 is TGTGCCAGCAGCGTAGGTCCCGCCCGTGAAAAACTGTTTTTT. Translated: CASSVGPAREKLFF.

This clonotype was observed at least ten times. The chain joins TRBV12-3 or TRBV12-4 to TRBJ2-2; D is uncertain. Trimming removed 8 bases at V and 6 bases at J, with 4 bases between. The CDR3 loop spans 10 amino acids. CDR3 nucleotide sequence: TGTGCCAGCGGGTCCGGGGAGCTGTTTTTT. Amino acid sequence: CASGSGELFF.

The chain employs TRBV2 and TRBJ2-5, with 7 bases aligning to TRBD1. This CDR3 has 14 amino acids. The germline V gene encodes CDR1 SNHLY and CDR2 FYNNEI. V was clipped by 1 base and J by 5 bases; unmatched bases: 4. In nucleotides, the CDR3 is TGTGCCAGCAGTGAAGAGACAGGGACCGAGACCCAGTACTTC. Residues: CASSEETGTETQYF.

This clonotype was seen ten or more times. V is TRBV24-1 and J is TRBJ2-2; D unclear. Germline lookup yields CDR1 KGHDR and CDR2 SFDVKD. The length of the CDR3 is 17 residues. V gave up 4 bases and J gave up 2 bases, with 16 bases separating them. CDR3 DNA sequence: TGTGCCACCAGTGAGCAGGTGGTGGTAGAAAACACCGGGGAGCTGTTTTTT. This translates into CATSEQVVVENTGELFF.

This clonotype was seen a handful of times. The chain combines TRBV28 with TRBJ1-2, with 9 bases matching TRBD1. The CDR3 consists of 13 residues. J gave up 5 bases and V 6 bases, and 4 bases lay outside the gene matches. Germline V CDR1 and CDR2: MDHEN, SYDVKM. CDR3 sequence: CASSLQGAYGYTF. The DNA for the CDR3 is TGTGCCAGCAGCTTACAGGGGGCATATGGCTACACCTTC.

The chain carries TRBV6-2 or TRBV6-3 and TRBJ1-5; tentative D call: TRBD1 (6 bases). V was shortened by 4 bases and J by 2 bases, with 15 bases between the two germline ends. Germline loops: CDR1 MNHEY, CDR2 SVGEGT. This CDR3 comprises 16 residues. CDR3 amino acids: CASSSPTSGGNQPQHF. The CDR3 DNA is TGTGCCAGCAGTTCCCCGACTTCAGGGGGCAATCAGCCCCAGCATTTT.

Concerning this clonotype: Likely a read error: the CDR3 ends without its conserved phenylalanine or tryptophan. The limits of the CDR3 on the DNA are not certain, so only TCRdb's listed CDR3 is given. The rearrangement uses TRBV7-9 and TRBJ2-6; TRBD2 is the table's D call and was not checked against the DNA. The V gene's germline CDR1 is SEHNR and CDR2 FQNEAQ (reference sequence). The CDR3 spans 10 residues, counting both ends. The CDR3 protein is CASSSGLMNT.

Many counts were recorded for this clonotype. V and J are TRBV7-6 and TRBJ2-5; 10 nucleotides agree with TRBD1. The CDR3 is made up of 20 amino acids. J was trimmed by 2 bases and V by 1 base; bases with no gene match: 16. Germline CDR1 is SGHVS and CDR2 is FNYEAQ. As DNA, the CDR3 is TGTGCCAGCAGCTTAGGACAGGGGGCCTACTTATCCCGGAGACAAGAGACCCAGTACTTC. This translates into CASSLGQGAYLSRRQETQYF.